The rows below give T cell receptor beta chains drawn from one sample of a study of vaccination effects on CD4 cells after COVID-19. Produced via immunoSEQ multiplex PCR; TCRdb's table is partial and in-frame only. Counted here are about 24,000 clones, about 72% occurring once; the ten biggest clones make up under 15%. These TCRs are of unknown antigen specificity. The sequencing used CD4+ T cells from PBMCs cultured with HCoV-OC43 spike peptides, collected before COVID-19 vaccination. The receptors stem from a human donor who received a COVID-19 vaccine. Both conserved end residues are trimmed from each CDR3.

cdr3_aa	cdr3_length	v_call	j_call
ASSFGYSSGNTIY	13	TRBV11-3	TRBJ1-3
ASSTSAGVVYNEQF	14	TRBV11-2	TRBJ2-1
ASSGRGTGDGYGYT	14	TRBV5-4	TRBJ1-2
ASSRDRGFQETQY	13	TRBV11-3	TRBJ2-5
ASSLVGQGADYGYT	14	TRBV5-1	TRBJ1-2
ASSPRVNYGYT	11	TRBV25-1	TRBJ1-2
ASSFKGVDIQY	11	TRBV11-1	TRBJ2-4
ASSYLAGLEQY	11	TRBV6-2/TRBV6-3	TRBJ2-7
SADPGAGNTIY	11	TRBV29-1	TRBJ1-3
ASSFLGGGYT	10	TRBV11-2	TRBJ1-2
ASTARDRTYEQY	12	TRBV7-2	TRBJ2-7
ASSIDRGLAGGTPKNIQY	18	TRBV19	TRBJ2-4
SVTRQGSTEAF	11	TRBV29-1	TRBJ1-1
ASLSSAGTEAF	11	TRBV10-1	TRBJ1-1
ASSLEAENSPLH	12	TRBV5-1	TRBJ1-6
ASSPGGAENSPLH	13	TRBV5-1	TRBJ1-6
ASSPGGSLWNEQF	13	TRBV7-9	TRBJ2-1
ASSLVGDPTNEQF	13	TRBV5-1	TRBJ2-1
ASSLVFGTGGSYNEQF	16	TRBV11-2	TRBJ2-1
ASSYTFGRQETQY	13	TRBV6-2/TRBV6-3	TRBJ2-5
ASTGDRSYSGNTIY	14	TRBV25-1	TRBJ1-3
ASSELAGGEDTQY	13	TRBV6-1	TRBJ2-3
ASSLRTTTYNEQF	13	TRBV5-6	TRBJ2-1
ASSGSWENQETQY	13	TRBV9	TRBJ2-5
ASSENPLRGYT	11	TRBV6-1	TRBJ1-2